Listed here is a single T cell receptor (beta chain). This clonotype was seen ten or more times. Its antigen remains undetermined. Base qualities are not at hand, and no much larger clone is one base apart. For repertoire sequencing, the TCR beta CDR3 regions were amplified from RNA transcripts. The first round of RT-PCR was done with HTBI primers and the Qiagen OneStep RT-PCR kit, and was followed by a second round of multiplex PCR, then size selection and purification. Libraries were sequenced on an Illumina HiSeq2000 using paired-end 100 bp reads. On the study's bioinformatics: Reads were processed with SOAPnuke, discarding reads with adapters, uncalled bases, mean Phred below 15, or no exact constant-primer or identifier match. High-quality paired reads were merged with COPE v1.2.5. Clonotypes were defined as unique nucleotide sequences and were aligned to IMGT TRB V, D and J references using MiTCR v1.1. The analysis was limited to V-J combinations with a frequency above 0.0001, which together covered about 99% of repertoires. For each V-J combination, a TCR clonal expansion and chaos score was defined as the ratio of F50 clonal expansion to chaos observed in the TCRdist matrix. Welch's t-statistics and random forest were used to reduce features to approximately 13 V-J combinations, which were fed into a naive Bayes classifier. Thyroid-blood repertoire similarity was quantified with the Morisita-Horn index. The raw public data were reprocessed by TCRdb itself: fastp quality trimming at Q25, MiXCR clonotype calling, in-frame beta chains only. Each CDR3 protein gets just one entry, which takes the most common genes and DNA from the rows behind it. It is TCRdb's table, rather than the study itself, that gives the V and J calls and clone size. In all, the sample holds roughly 480,000 distinct CDR3 sequences, and 14% of those were seen once. About 9.4% of the sample is held by the ten biggest clonotypes.

This entry is derived from a study of Graves' ophthalmopathy and Graves' hyperthyroidism (dated by TCRdb to 2016 to 2019). About the full investigation: Peripheral blood samples were taken at the time of initial diagnosis, before any treatment was given. The study used signatures of the TCR beta repertoire to tell Graves' ophthalmopathy apart from Graves' hyperthyroidism and to predict which patients would progress to ophthalmopathy. In total, 135 blood samples were TCR-sequenced: 40 to 45 ophthalmopathy, some 72 hyperthyroidism and roughly 17 hyperthyroidism-to-ophthalmopathy patients. To explore V-J signatures that distinguish ophthalmopathy from hyperthyroidism, a discovery set of 100 patients was enrolled, made up of approximately 45 with ophthalmopathy and 57 with stable hyperthyroidism. For independent validation, a separate cohort was made up of about 18 hyperthyroidism patients plus 17 patients who later progressed from hyperthyroidism to ophthalmopathy. In roughly 6 hyperthyroidism patients, T-cell repertoires of thyroid tissue and blood were compared. Once sampling was done, hyperthyroidism patients were given methimazole at a starting dose of 30 mg daily, while ophthalmopathy patients were given high-dose intravenous methylprednisolone. The 100 discovery patients were randomly split 7:3 into training and test sets.

Ophthalmopathy patients were characterized by moderately to severely active disease, a Clinical Activity Score of at least 3, a NOSPECS grade of at least 4, and a disease duration under 3 months. Patients with other autoimmune diseases, uncontrolled infections, pregnancy or lactation were excluded. Diagnosis was based on clinical symptoms, serum thyroxine, TRAb, thyroid ultrasound and orbital computed tomography. Ficoll-Paque density gradient centrifugation was used to isolate PBMCs from 9.5 to 10 ml of fresh peripheral blood. Total RNA was extracted using Trizol reagent, and RNA quality was checked on an Agilent 2100 Bioanalyzer. General study outcomes and caveats: Most of the expanded thyroid clonotypes with a frequency above 0.001 were also detected in blood, and it was suggested that the thyroid immune response may be reflected by blood repertoires. The 13-signature model separated ophthalmopathy from stable hyperthyroidism with approximately 85% sensitivity and 81.08% specificity in cross-validation, and 80%/75% in the test set. In validation, the model predicted ophthalmopathy progression with 70.59% sensitivity and 72.22% specificity; roughly 12 predicted patients were CT-confirmed with GO in a median of around 6 months. No statistical method was used to predetermine the sample size, and group allocation was not hidden from the investigators.

Sequencing was done on a sample of blood. This sequence originates from a woman under 40 with Graves' ophthalmopathy. Donor details come from another sample of the same person, matched by shared clones.

The nucleotides read TGTGCCAGCACACCATCCGGGGACACTGAAGCTTTCTTT. This translates into CASTPSGDTEAFF. The chain employs TRBV27 and TRBJ1-1, with the D gene too uncertain to name. V loses 7 bases of germline sequence and J loses 3 bases, and the interval between the two ends is 12 bases. The CDR3, cysteine through phenylalanine, is 13 amino acids long. Only the CDR3 portion is preserved as DNA: 39 bases, with reading frame beginning at the first base. The germline V gene (reference sequence) sets CDR1 to MNHEY and CDR2 to SMNVEV.